Listed below are T cell receptor beta chains from one sample, sequenced in a study of CD8 T cells in ankylosing spondylitis. TCRdb re-called the 5' RACE reads with MiXCR, one entry per CDR3 protein. The sample holds fewer than 550,000 distinct CDR3 sequences, roughly 5.2% seen once. Sequences were obtained from blood, either unsorted or a sorted T cell fraction (not recorded which). These receptors all come from a male donor with ankylosing spondylitis. Each CDR3 is given with its conserved first and last residue. D genes are given only for firm matches. Expanded clones get a size class; other rows say once, few or many, or leave the size out.

cdr3_nt	cdr3_aa	j_call	v_call	clone_size	d_call
TGCAGTGCTAGGACAGCCTTGAACACTGAAGCTTTCTTT	CSARTALNTEAFF	TRBJ1-1	TRBV20-1	many	.
TGTGCCAGCAGTATCCCGGGTCAGAGCTCCTACGAGCAGTACTTC	CASSIPGQSSYEQYF	TRBJ2-7	TRBV6-1	.	.
TGTGCCAGCAGCTTTTGGGGCACCGCCAAAAACATTCAGTACTTC	CASSFWGTAKNIQYF	TRBJ2-4	TRBV7-2	few	.
TGTGCCATCAAAGAGAGCTCCTACAATGAGCAGTTCTTC	CAIKESSYNEQFF	TRBJ2-1	TRBV10-3	.	.
TGTGCCAGCAGCCAAGGGAGCTCTCAGGCCGCTGAAGCTTTCTTT	CASSQGSSQAAEAFF	TRBJ1-1	TRBV3-1	many	.
TGTGCCAGCAGCTTGGTATTGGGGGTCCAACGCACTGAAGCTTTCTTT	CASSLVLGVQRTEAFF	TRBJ1-1	TRBV5-5	many	.
TGCAGTGATACAGGATCTTTGGGTGGCTACACCTTC	CSDTGSLGGYTF	TRBJ1-2	TRBV20-1	many	.
TGTGCCAGCTCACCAAAGAGAGAGACCCAGTACTTC	CASSPKRETQYF	TRBJ2-5	TRBV18	many	.
TGTGCCAGCAGTTATACCCCACCGCCACCGGTCCAGTACTTC	CASSYTPPPPVQYF	TRBJ2-5	TRBV27	many	.
TGCGCCAGCAGCTGGGGACAGGGAGCTACCTACGAGCAGTACTTC	CASSWGQGATYEQYF	TRBJ2-7	TRBV5-1	few	TRBD1
TGTGCCAGCAGTGAATTCTTGGACAGCCCCTCAAGTGAAAAACTGTTTTTT	CASSEFLDSPSSEKLFF	TRBJ1-4	TRBV25-1	.	.
TGCGCCAGCAGCCTGGAGGGAGACTATGGCTACACCTTC	CASSLEGDYGYTF	TRBJ1-2	TRBV5-1	many	.
TGTGCCAGCGAAGGGTACGTGGCGGGAGGATCCTACGAGCAGTACTTC	CASEGYVAGGSYEQYF	TRBJ2-7	TRBV6-2/TRBV6-3	few	TRBD2
TGTGCCAGCAGCTTAGACTGGAGCACCGGGGAGCTGTTTTTT	CASSLDWSTGELFF	TRBJ2-2	TRBV7-2	many	.
TGTGCCAGCAGCTTTGGTGGGCCGAAGGATACGCAGTATTTT	CASSFGGPKDTQYF	TRBJ2-3	TRBV11-2	many	.
TGCAGTGCTAGAGTAGCACAGTCCTACGAGCAGTACTTC	CSARVAQSYEQYF	TRBJ2-7	TRBV20-1	many	.
TGTGCCAGCAGAATGACAGGGGAGACCCAGTACTTC	CASRMTGETQYF	TRBJ2-5	TRBV6-1	many	TRBD1
TGTGCCAGCAGTGGAGCAGCGAACACTGAAGCTTTCTTT	CASSGAANTEAFF	TRBJ1-1	TRBV6-6	many	.
TGTGCCAGCAGAAAATTGGACAGCTATGGCTACACCTTC	CASRKLDSYGYTF	TRBJ1-2	TRBV6-1	many	.
TGCAGCGCGGGAGACAGGGATCAGCCCCAGCATTTT	CSAGDRDQPQHF	TRBJ1-5	TRBV29-1	many	TRBD1
TGTGCCACCAGTGATCCCGGGACATCGAACACCGGGGAGCTGTTTTTT	CATSDPGTSNTGELFF	TRBJ2-2	TRBV24-1	once	.
TGTGCCAGCAGCCAAGATCGCGACAGGGTCAATACCTTC	CASSQDRDRVNTF	TRBJ1-2	TRBV4-2	many	TRBD1
TGTGCCAGCAGTCCCGGCGGGAGATCGTCCTACGAGCAGTACTTC	CASSPGGRSSYEQYF	TRBJ2-7	TRBV28	.	TRBD2
TGTGCCATCAGTACAGGGGGGAACACTGAAGCTTTCTTT	CAISTGGNTEAFF	TRBJ1-1	TRBV10-3	many	TRBD1
TGTGCCAGCAGCCCAGAGGGGGTTCTGGGCGAGACCCAGTACTTC	CASSPEGVLGETQYF	TRBJ2-5	TRBV7-9	many	.
TGTGCCAGCACCCAGACAGGTAGGGGCAATCAGCCCCAGCATTTT	CASTQTGRGNQPQHF	TRBJ1-5	TRBV12-3/TRBV12-4	many	.
TGTGCCAGCAGTTTGGGAGGACAGGGCCTCACAGATACGCAGTATTTT	CASSLGGQGLTDTQYF	TRBJ2-3	TRBV6-5	many	TRBD1
TGCAGTGCTTGGGGGGCGGGAAAATACAATGAGCAGTTCTTC	CSAWGAGKYNEQFF	TRBJ2-1	TRBV20-1	.	.
TGTGCCAGCAGTTTTAACGGGGAAAAACTGTTTTTT	CASSFNGEKLFF	TRBJ1-4	TRBV27	many	.
TGCAGCGTCCACGGGGCTATTTCCTACGAGCAGTACTTC	CSVHGAISYEQYF	TRBJ2-7	TRBV29-1	many	.
TGTGCCAGCAGCTCCGTCCCCCCTACCAGATACGAGCAGTACTTC	CASSSVPPTRYEQYF	TRBJ2-7	TRBV7-2	many	.
TGCGCCAGCAGCAAGCGGGATAGTACAGATACGCAGTATTTT	CASSKRDSTDTQYF	TRBJ2-3	TRBV10-1	many	TRBD2
TGTGCCAGCTCAAGCCCCCACTGGGACGGAAATGGCTACACCTTC	CASSSPHWDGNGYTF	TRBJ1-2	TRBV18	few	.
TGTGCCAGTACTGGGAGACTCTCCTACAATGAGCAGTTCTTC	CASTGRLSYNEQFF	TRBJ2-1	TRBV6-2/TRBV6-3	.	.
TGTGCCAGCAGTTACGATCCGGGGGGCGAGACTGAAGCTTTCTTT	CASSYDPGGETEAFF	TRBJ1-1	TRBV6-2/TRBV6-3	.	.
TGTGCCAGCAGTTTCTACAGGGTCCACGAGCAGTACTTC	CASSFYRVHEQYF	TRBJ2-7	TRBV12-3/TRBV12-4	many	.
TGCGCCAGCAGCAGAAAGACCCCGGGACTAGCGGGTAAAAATGAGCAGTTCTTC	CASSRKTPGLAGKNEQFF	TRBJ2-1	TRBV4-1	.	TRBD2
TGTGCCACCTCGGGACTAGCGGGACAAGAGACCCAGTACTTC	CATSGLAGQETQYF	TRBJ2-5	TRBV27	many	TRBD2
TGTGCCAGCAGCTTAGTTCTCACAACTATCCGGGACCACCAAGAGACCCAGTACTTC	CASSLVLTTIRDHQETQYF	TRBJ2-5	TRBV11-2	many	.
TGTGCCAGCAGCGGCGGCGTAGCGGGGCCCTACGAGCAGTACTTC	CASSGGVAGPYEQYF	TRBJ2-7	TRBV9	many	TRBD2
TGCGCCAGCAGCTGGGGGACGGGTGGAGAGACCCAGTACTTC	CASSWGTGGETQYF	TRBJ2-5	TRBV5-1	many	.
TGCAGTGCTAGAGATACCAGGGTGGGGACAGCCGGGGAGCTGTTTTTT	CSARDTRVGTAGELFF	TRBJ2-2	TRBV20-1	many	TRBD1
TGCGCCAGCAGCCTCGGAGACTCTTTGGGTCTCTTACCCCAGTACTTC	CASSLGDSLGLLPQYF	TRBJ2-5	TRBV5-1	many	.
TGCAGTGCTAGAGATATCCTAGCGCGTAGCACAGATACGCAGTATTTT	CSARDILARSTDTQYF	TRBJ2-3	TRBV20-1	many	.
TGTGCCAGCTCACGGGGACAGGGACCTAATGAAAAACTGTTTTTT	CASSRGQGPNEKLFF	TRBJ1-4	TRBV18	.	TRBD1